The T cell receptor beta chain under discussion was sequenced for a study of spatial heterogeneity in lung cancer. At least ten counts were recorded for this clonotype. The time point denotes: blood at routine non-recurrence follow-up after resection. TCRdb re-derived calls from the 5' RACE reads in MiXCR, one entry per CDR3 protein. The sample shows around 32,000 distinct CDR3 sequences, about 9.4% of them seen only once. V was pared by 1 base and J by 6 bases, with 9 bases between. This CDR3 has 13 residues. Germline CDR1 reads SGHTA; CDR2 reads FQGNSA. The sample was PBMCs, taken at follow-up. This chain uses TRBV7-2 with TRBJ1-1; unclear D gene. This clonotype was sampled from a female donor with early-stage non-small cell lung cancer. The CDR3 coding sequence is TGTGCCAGCAGCTTAGTACGTGGGTCTGAAGCTTTCTTT. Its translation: CASSLVRGSEAFF.